Listed here are 31 T cell receptor beta chains from one sample, sequenced in a study of cytomegalovirus exposure and HLA in healthy donors. TCRdb's copy holds only in-frame clones and misses some; the assay was immunoSEQ multiplex PCR. The table lists 150,000 to 200,000 clones, roughly 88% of them singletons. Sequencing was carried out using PBMCs. The source is a woman aged 25 to 45 in good health and CMV-seropositive.

The chain employs TRBV30 and TRBJ2-1, with TRBD2 matching over 12 bases. Germline V lookup: CDR1 GTSNPN, CDR2 SVGIG (reference sequence). This CDR3 is 13 amino acids long. V lost 3 bases to trimming and J lost 9 bases; unmatched junction nucleotides: 3. This chain's CDR3 is CAWRLAGGVEQFF. Written as DNA, the CDR3 is TGTGCCTGGAGACTAGCGGGAGGAGTTGAGCAGTTCTTC.

V usage is TRBV29-1 and J usage is TRBJ1-4; 9 bases align to TRBD1. The CDR3 is made up of 15 amino acids. The ends lost 7 bases at V and 7 bases at J; junction bases unmatched: 13. Germline CDR1 reads SQVTM; CDR2 reads ANQGSEA. The CDR3 coding sequence is TGCAGCGCGATTTACCGGGACAGGGATAGTGAAAAACTGTTTTTT. This codes for CSAIYRDRDSEKLFF.

The chain links TRBV5-1 to TRBJ1-5; 7 bases align to TRBD1. The CDR3 runs to 14 residues. The junction had 3 bases not matched to a gene; V was cut back by 1 base and J by 5 bases. The germline CDR1 and CDR2 sequences are SGHRS and YFSETQ. The CDR3 sequence: CASSLTGEDQPQHF. The CDR3 nucleotides read TGCGCCAGCAGCTTGACAGGGGAGGATCAGCCCCAGCATTTT.

The J gene is TRBJ2-1, the V gene TRBV9, with 8 bases identical to TRBD2. Germline V gene data show CDR1 as SGDLS and CDR2 as YYNGEE. V lost 0 bases, J lost 6 bases, and 5 bases stayed unmatched. The CDR3 runs 15 residues. DNA of the CDR3: TGTGCCAGCAGCGTAGCGGGAGGGCCCTCCAATGAGCAGTTCTTC. Encoded protein: CASSVAGGPSNEQFF.

Note on this clone: The sample has other DNA sequences that encode this CDR3 too. V is TRBV29-1 and J is TRBJ1-1; the D is unclear. The V gene's germline CDR1 is SQVTM and CDR2 ANQGSEA. This CDR3 spans 10 amino acids. V was shortened by 4 bases and J by 4 bases, with 4 bases between the two germline ends. The CDR3 coding sequence is TGCAGCGTTGGCGGCACTGAAGCTTTCTTT. This translates into CSVGGTEAFF. The full variable domain, in which reference TRBV29-1 and TRBJ1-1 provide the parts outside the CDR3, is SAVISQKPSRDICQRGTSLTIQCQVDSQVTMMFWYRQQPGQSLTLIATANQGSEATYESGFVIDKFPISRPNLTFSTLTVSNMSPEDSSIYLCSVGGTEAFFGQGTRLTVV.

The V and J genes are TRBV28 and TRBJ1-1; no clear D. CDR1 and CDR2 (germline): MDHEN, SYDVKM. Trimming took off 8 bases at V and 5 bases at J, with 21 bases between the two ends. The CDR3 totals 15 residues. This CDR3 reads CASQKSGISKTEAFF. In nucleotides, the CDR3 is TGTGCCAGCCAAAAGTCCGGGATTTCGAAAACTGAAGCTTTCTTT.

The chain has TRBV2 and TRBJ2-1, with TRBD2 identical over 9 bases. Germline values: CDR1 SNHLY, CDR2 FYNNEI. The CDR3 has 14 amino acids. V lost 4 bases, J lost 4 bases, and 2 bases stayed unmatched. The CDR3 here is CASSVAGEYNEQFF. DNA for the CDR3: TGTGCCAGCAGTGTAGCGGGAGAGTACAATGAGCAGTTCTTC. The full variable domain, with the rest looked up from reference TRBV2 and TRBJ2-1, is EPEVTQTPSHQVTQMGQEVILRCVPISNHLYFYWYRQILGQKVEFLVSFYNNEISEKSEIFDDQFSVERPDGSNFTLKIRSTKLEDSAMYFCASSVAGEYNEQFFGPGTRLTVL.

CDR3 in DNA: TGTGCCAGCAGTGAAATCGGAGGTCCCTGGTTGTTCTTC. This translates into CASSEIGGPWLFF. This rearrangement joins TRBV6-1 to TRBJ2-1, with D maybe TRBD2 (5 bases). V lost 2 bases, J lost 15 bases, and 17 bases lay in between. CDR1 is MNHNS and CDR2 is SASEGT in the germline V gene. The CDR3 covers 13 residues.

CDR3 in amino acids: CAILPAEGGGYTF. The CDR3, as DNA: TGTGCCATACTTCCCGCGGAGGGCGGTGGCTACACCTTC. The J gene is TRBJ1-2, the V gene TRBV28; the D is unclear. V dropped 10 bases and J dropped 7 bases, with 19 bases sitting between them. The germline gives CDR1 MDHEN, CDR2 SYDVKM. The CDR3 loop spans 13 amino acids.

V and J are TRBV5-1 and TRBJ2-7; TRBD2 is a possible D gene (6 bases). CDR1 and CDR2 (germline): SGHRS, YFSETQ. The CDR3 runs 14 residues. The V end was cut by 7 bases, the J end by 0 bases, with 14 bases between. The CDR3 here is CASCRDWSSYEQYF. The CDR3 DNA reads as TGCGCCAGCTGTCGGGACTGGAGCTCCTACGAGCAGTACTTC.

The rearrangement joins TRBV7-9 to TRBJ1-1; D possibly corresponds to TRBD1 (5 bases). CDR1 and CDR2 from the germline V gene are SEHNR and FQNEAQ (reference sequence). The CDR3 is 14 amino acids. V was cut by 0 bases and J by 6 bases, with 11 bases left in between. CDR3 nucleotides: TGTGCCAGCAGCTTAGCGTGGGACTACGCTGAAGCTTTCTTT. Amino acids: CASSLAWDYAEAFF.

This CDR3 reads CASSGTPDQPQHF. CDR3 nucleotide sequence: TGTGCCAGCAGTGGGACACCGGATCAGCCCCAGCATTTT. The chain joins TRBV6-1 to TRBJ1-5, with TRBD1 as a possible D gene (5 bases). The CDR3 extends over 13 amino acids. The germline V gene has CDR1 MNHNS and CDR2 SASEGT. V was clipped by 4 bases and J by 5 bases, with 9 bases between them.

Comment on this clone: The DNA is omitted, as the CDR3 cannot be located on it reliably, and the CDR3 follows TCRdb's listing. J is TRBJ1-5 and V is TRBV5-6; TRBD1 reflects the table's D call only, with no check against the DNA. The V gene's germline CDR1 is SGHDT and CDR2 YYEEEE. The CDR3 sequence runs 14 residues, both termini included. This CDR3 reads CASSLGQRTSPSIF.

This clone occurred once. V gene TRBV2 combines with J gene TRBJ2-5, with TRBD2 matching over 8 bases. CDR1 is SNHLY and CDR2 is FYNNEI in the germline V gene. V was clipped by 7 bases and J by 2 bases; unmatched bases: 3. The CDR3 extends over 13 amino acids. CDR3 amino acids: CASTKREQETQYF. CDR3 DNA: TGTGCCAGCACGAAGCGGGAGCAAGAGACCCAGTACTTC.

V and J are TRBV19 and TRBJ1-4; 7 nucleotides align to TRBD1. V lost 8 bases to trimming and J lost 5 bases; unmatched junction nucleotides: 11. Looked up from germline, CDR1 is LNHDA and CDR2 is SQIVND (reference sequence). The CDR3 totals 15 residues. CDR3 nucleotide sequence: TGTGCCAGTTCCTTAAACCGGGACAGCAATGAAAAACTGTTTTTT. This gives the protein CASSLNRDSNEKLFF.

This clone showed up just once. The chain recombines TRBV6-1 with TRBJ2-7; 9 nucleotides match TRBD2. The length of the CDR3 is 15 residues. Germline values: CDR1 MNHNS, CDR2 SASEGT. V was pared by 7 bases and J by 6 bases, with 13 bases of the junction left unmatched. In DNA form, the CDR3 reads TGTGCCAGCACCGACCGGGGTAGCGGGAGTAGCGAGCAGTACTTC. The encoded protein is CASTDRGSGSSEQYF.

The gene calls are TRBV27 and TRBJ2-7, with 7 bases that match TRBD1. V lost 4 bases and J lost 2; bases outside the gene matches: 8. The CDR3 length is 15 residues. Germline V lookup: CDR1 MNHEY, CDR2 SMNVEV (reference sequence). CDR3 amino acids: CASSSTGTPTYEQYF. CDR3 DNA: TGTGCCAGCAGTTCGACAGGGACACCCACCTACGAGCAGTACTTC.

This clone was counted a few times. J is TRBJ1-1 and V is TRBV25-1; D may be TRBD1 (5 bases). Germline CDR1 reads MGHDK; CDR2 reads SYGVNS. The ends were cut back, 6 bases at V and 4 bases at J, with 12 bases in the middle. The CDR3 length is 13 residues. The CDR3 loop reads CASSPRGFTEAFF. CDR3 bases: TGTGCCAGCAGCCCTAGGGGATTCACTGAAGCTTTCTTT.

V usage is TRBV19 and J usage is TRBJ2-7; tentative D call: TRBD2 (5 bases). Looked up from germline, CDR1 is LNHDA and CDR2 is SQIVND (reference sequence). This CDR3 comprises 14 residues. The ends were cut back, 2 bases at V and 6 bases at J, with 14 bases in the middle. The CDR3 coding sequence is TGTGCCAGTAGTATATCGGGGTCCCACTCCGAGCAGTACTTC. Its translation is CASSISGSHSEQYF.

In nucleotides, the CDR3 is TGTGCCAGCAGCTGGGGAACAGGGGGCGCGATTGAAGCTTTCTTT. It yields the protein CASSWGTGGAIEAFF. The V and J genes are TRBV5-6 and TRBJ1-1, with TRBD1 matching over 9 bases. Unmatched junction bases numbered 10, after V lost 3 bases and J lost 7 bases. The CDR3 sequence is 15 residues long. Germline CDR1 is SGHDT and CDR2 is YYEEEE.

This clone was picked up a small number of times. The gene calls are TRBV7-9 and TRBJ2-7, with D possibly matching TRBD1 (5 bases). Deletions cut 5 bases from V and 7 bases from J, with 15 bases between. Germline CDR1 SEHNR, CDR2 FQNEAQ (reference sequence). CDR3 length: 13 residues. CDR3 DNA sequence: TGTGCCAGCAGCCCGACCGAAGCAGGGGAGCAGTACTTC. It encodes CASSPTEAGEQYF.

This clone came up a few times. This chain connects TRBV10-3 to TRBJ1-5; 7 bases line up with TRBD1. The V segment lost 6 bases and the J segment 3 bases; nucleotides outside the gene matches: 11. Germline CDR1 ENHRY, CDR2 SYGVKD. The CDR3 sequence is 16 residues long. Here the CDR3 DNA reads TGTGCCATCAGCGGGGACAGAACGACTAACAATCAGCCCCAGCATTTT. Amino acid sequence: CAISGDRTTNNQPQHF.

This clone was picked up a small number of times. The chain joins TRBV6-1 to TRBJ1-5; no clear D gene. CDR3 length: 13 amino acids. The germline V gene has CDR1 MNHNS and CDR2 SASEGT. Trimming removed 4 bases from V and 4 bases from J, with 8 bases in between. DNA for the CDR3: TGTGCCAGCAGTGCCATTGAGAATCAGCCCCAGCATTTT. The encoded protein is CASSAIENQPQHF.

The genes are TRBV7-6 and TRBJ1-2, with 9 nucleotides matching TRBD1. V dropped 0 bases and J dropped 6; count of bases not matched to a gene: 8. Looked up from germline, CDR1 is SGHVS and CDR2 is FNYEAQ. The CDR3 runs to 16 residues. CDR3 DNA sequence: TGTGCCAGCAGCTTAGCCCCCACGGGGACAGGGAATGGCTACACCTTC. Translation: CASSLAPTGTGNGYTF.

The rearrangement joins TRBV18 to TRBJ1-5; D is unresolved. The CDR3 covers 17 residues. V was pared by 3 bases and J by 5 bases, with 20 bases between. The germline gives CDR1 KGHSH, CDR2 LQKENI. The CDR3: CASSPNVRGGFDQPQHF. The CDR3 DNA is TGTGCCAGCTCACCTAACGTCCGAGGCGGTTTCGATCAGCCCCAGCATTTT.

The rearrangement uses TRBV5-1 and TRBJ1-1; weak D call: TRBD1 (5 bases). V shed 3 bases and J shed 3 bases, with 9 bases lying between them. CDR3 size: 13 residues. Germline V CDR1 and CDR2: SGHRS, YFSETQ. CDR3 sequence: CASSSGGDTEAFF. The CDR3 bases are TGCGCCAGCAGCTCGGGGGGGGACACTGAAGCTTTCTTT.

The rearrangement uses TRBV9 and TRBJ2-7, with a tentative D call TRBD1 (5 bases). From germline, CDR1 is SGDLS and CDR2 YYNGEE. Between the trimmed V and J ends, which lost 0 bases and 0 bases, there was a span of 7 bases. This CDR3 region has 14 residues. The CDR3 protein is CASSVDQGSYEQYF. DNA of the CDR3: TGTGCCAGCAGCGTAGACCAGGGCTCCTACGAGCAGTACTTC.

The rearrangement uses TRBV7-3 and TRBJ2-1; the match to TRBD2 covers 10 bases. CDR1 is SGHTA, CDR2 FQGTGA, per germline. Trimming at V came to 3 bases and at J to 9 bases, leaving 5 bases not matched to a gene. The CDR3 loop spans 14 amino acids. Here the CDR3 reads CASSLLAGGSEQFF. The CDR3 DNA reads as TGTGCCAGCAGCTTGTTAGCGGGAGGCAGTGAGCAGTTCTTC.

V usage is TRBV15 and J usage is TRBJ2-5; TRBD2 matches 10 bases. The CDR3 contains 17 residues. Per germline, CDR1 LNHNV and CDR2 YYDKDF (reference sequence). Trimming at V came to 5 bases and at J to 2 bases, leaving 11 bases not matched to a gene. CDR3 protein: CATSPVASGRWQETQYF. The CDR3 region has the DNA TGTGCCACCAGCCCCGTGGCTAGCGGGAGATGGCAAGAGACCCAGTACTTC.

This clone was recorded at least ten times. V usage is TRBV2 and J usage is TRBJ2-7; 8 bases line up with TRBD2. J was trimmed by 4 bases and V by 7 bases; bases with no gene match: 3. The CDR3 has 12 residues. Germline V lookup: CDR1 SNHLY, CDR2 FYNNEI. CDR3 sequence: CASKASGYEQYF. The CDR3 bases are TGTGCCAGCAAGGCTAGCGGGTACGAGCAGTACTTC.

The genes are TRBV7-2 and TRBJ2-7; D is undetermined. The CDR3 has 13 amino acids. Deletions cut 0 bases from V and 5 bases from J, with 8 bases between. In germline, CDR1 is SGHTA, CDR2 FQGNSA. CDR3 loop: CASSLALRDEQYF. For the CDR3, the DNA is TGTGCCAGCAGCTTAGCGCTACGGGACGAGCAGTACTTC.